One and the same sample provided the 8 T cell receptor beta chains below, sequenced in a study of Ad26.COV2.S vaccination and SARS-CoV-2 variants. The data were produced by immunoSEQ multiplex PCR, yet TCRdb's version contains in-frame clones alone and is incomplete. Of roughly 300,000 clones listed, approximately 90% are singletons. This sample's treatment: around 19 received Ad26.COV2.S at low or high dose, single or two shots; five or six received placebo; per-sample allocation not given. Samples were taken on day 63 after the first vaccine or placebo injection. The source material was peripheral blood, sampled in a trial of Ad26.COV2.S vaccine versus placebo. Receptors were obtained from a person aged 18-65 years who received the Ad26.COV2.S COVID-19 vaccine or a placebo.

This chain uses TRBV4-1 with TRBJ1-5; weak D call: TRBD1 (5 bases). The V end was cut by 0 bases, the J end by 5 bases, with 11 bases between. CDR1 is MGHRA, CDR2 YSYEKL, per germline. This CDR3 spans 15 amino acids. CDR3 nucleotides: TGCGCCAGCAGCCAAGAAGGGACCGTTGATCAGCCCCAGCATTTT. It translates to CASSQEGTVDQPQHF.

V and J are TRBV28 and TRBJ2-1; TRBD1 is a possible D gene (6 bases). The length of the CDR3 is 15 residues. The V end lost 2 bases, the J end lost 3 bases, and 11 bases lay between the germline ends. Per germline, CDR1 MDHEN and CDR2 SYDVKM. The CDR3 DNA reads TGTGCCAGCAGTTTAGTGGGCAGGGGCTACAATGAGCAGTTCTTC. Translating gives CASSLVGRGYNEQFF.

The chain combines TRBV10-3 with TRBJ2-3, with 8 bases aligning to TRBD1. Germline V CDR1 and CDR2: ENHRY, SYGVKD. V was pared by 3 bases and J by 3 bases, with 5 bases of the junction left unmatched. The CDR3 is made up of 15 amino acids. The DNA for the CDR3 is TGTGCCATCAGTGACGACAGGGGTCGAACAGATACGCAGTATTTT. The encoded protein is CAISDDRGRTDTQYF.

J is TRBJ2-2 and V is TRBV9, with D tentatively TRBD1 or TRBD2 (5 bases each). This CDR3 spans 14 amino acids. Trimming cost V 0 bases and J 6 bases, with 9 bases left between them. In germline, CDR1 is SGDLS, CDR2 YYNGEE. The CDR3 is CASSVGGYAGELFF. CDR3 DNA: TGTGCCAGCAGCGTAGGGGGGTATGCCGGGGAGCTGTTTTTT.

CDR3 coding DNA: TGTGCCAGCAGTTTAGATGGACGGACTGACAAAAACATTCAGTACTTC. Protein: CASSLDGRTDKNIQYF. This rearrangement joins TRBV27 to TRBJ2-4, with D possibly being TRBD2 (5 bases). Between the trimmed V and J ends, which lost 2 bases and 3 bases, there was a span of 14 bases. The CDR3 sequence is 16 residues long. In germline, CDR1 is MNHEY, CDR2 SMNVEV (reference sequence).

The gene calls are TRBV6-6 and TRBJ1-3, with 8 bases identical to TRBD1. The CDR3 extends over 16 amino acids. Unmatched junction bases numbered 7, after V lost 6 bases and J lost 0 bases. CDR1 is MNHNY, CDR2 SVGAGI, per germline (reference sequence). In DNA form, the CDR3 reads TGTGCCAGCAGGTCGGACAGGGTGAGCTCTGGAAACACCATATATTTT. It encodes CASRSDRVSSGNTIYF.

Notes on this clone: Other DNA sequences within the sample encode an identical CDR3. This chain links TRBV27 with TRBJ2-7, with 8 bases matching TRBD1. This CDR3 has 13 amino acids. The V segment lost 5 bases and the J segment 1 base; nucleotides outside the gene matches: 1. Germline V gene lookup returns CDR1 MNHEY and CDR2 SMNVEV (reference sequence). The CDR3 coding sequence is TGTGCCAGCAGTGGGACAGGATCCTACGAGCAGTACTTC. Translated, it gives CASSGTGSYEQYF.

This chain's CDR3 is CASSPDRREVSPLHF. For the CDR3, the DNA is TGTGCCAGCAGTCCGGACAGGCGGGAGGTTTCACCCCTCCACTTT. The chain combines TRBV6-5 with TRBJ1-6; TRBD1 matches 7 bases. Trimming removed 5 bases from V and 9 bases from J; junction bases left unmatched: 10. Germline values: CDR1 MNHEY, CDR2 SVGAGI. The CDR3 extends over 15 amino acids.